This paragraph reports one T cell receptor (beta chain). These data belong to a study of blood T cell repertoires in COVID-19. Study summary: Sources were T cells, B-cell-depleted T cells, or PBMCs; the material itself was cDNA or gDNA.

Germline CDR1 and CDR2: LNHDA and SQIVND (reference sequence). CDR3 length equals 16 residues. The V gene end was trimmed by 5 bases and the J gene end by 1 base; junction bases not matched to a gene: 4. The data were produced by immunoSEQ multiplex PCR, yet TCRdb's version contains in-frame clones alone and is incomplete. The sample shows roughly 500,000 clones, roughly nine tenths of them seen only once. Material: PBMCs or T cells enriched from blood (not recorded which). This chain connects TRBV19 to TRBJ2-2, with 10 nucleotides matching TRBD1. The receptor was isolated from a woman in her fifties or sixties who had recovered from COVID-19. For the CDR3, the DNA is TGTGCCAGTAGTCCTTGGGACAGGGGGAACACCGGGGAGCTGTTTTTT. It encodes CASSPWDRGNTGELFF.